This T cell receptor beta chain was identified during a study of T cells in localized non-small cell lung cancer. Study-level findings and limits: T cell clonality was highest in uninvolved adjacent lung, above tumor. The tumor had only one region sequenced, so heterogeneity remains possible.

Sequencing was performed with immunoSEQ multiplex PCR; in TCRdb, only in-frame clones are kept and a portion is missing. The data contain about 10,000 clones, around 30% of them singletons. Germline loops: CDR1 WSHSY, CDR2 SAAADI. V gave up 4 bases and J gave up 6 bases, with 12 bases separating them. This CDR3 comprises 13 residues. A note on this clone: As yet, its antigen is unknown.

This TCR was sampled from a man aged 40-75 years with stage I lung adenocarcinoma. Sequenced material: lung tumor tissue, taken before any cancer treatment. The rearrangement uses TRBV10-2 and TRBJ1-2; D unresolved. DNA for the CDR3: TGCGCCAGCAGTGTCGTGGGGTTTGATGGCTACACCTTC. The encoded protein is CASSVVGFDGYTF.